This T cell receptor (beta chain) was recorded in a study of T cells in localized non-small cell lung cancer. Study observations and caveats: Adjacent uninvolved lung tissue had the highest T cell clonality, exceeding tumor. Only one tumor region was sequenced, so heterogeneity remains possible. In adjacent lung, a median roughly 53 of the top 100 tumor clones were found.

Method: immunoSEQ multiplex PCR; TCRdb's copy keeps in-frame clones and lacks some. The sample comprises 40,000 to 65,000 clones, roughly 88% of which are singletons, and 17% rests with the top ten. As regards this clone: The target antigen is unknown.

CDR1 is SGHTA and CDR2 is FQGNSA in the germline V gene. V lost 2 bases, J lost 6 bases, and 11 bases lay in between. This CDR3 comprises 15 residues. The chain employs TRBV7-2 and TRBJ1-6, with no clear D. The sequence was obtained from a man between 40 and 70 years old with stage III lung adenocarcinoma. The starting material was peripheral blood mononuclear cells, obtained before any cancer treatment. CDR3 region: CASSLKGIGNSPLHF. The CDR3, as DNA: TGTGCCAGCAGCTTAAAGGGAATAGGTAATTCACCCCTCCACTTT.